This T cell receptor (beta chain) was sequenced for a study of T cell responses to AZD1222 COVID-19 vaccine. Study-wide results and caveats: The donor cohort was predominantly white British with a female majority, and clonal diversity may have been underestimated. Vaccination with two AZD1222 doses was followed by a rise in Spike-specific TCR breadth and depth.

Germline lookup yields CDR1 GTSNPN and CDR2 SVGIG (reference sequence). With V trimmed by 3 bases and J by 5 bases, 13 bases remained unmatched. The CDR3 is made up of 16 amino acids. Sequencing was performed with immunoSEQ multiplex PCR; in TCRdb, only in-frame clones are kept and a portion is missing. The sample contains over 120,000 clones, around 93% of which appear only once. Of note for this clone: Its antigen is still unknown.

Sequences were derived from peripheral blood, sampled on day 0 of AZD1222 vaccination. V gene TRBV30 combines with J gene TRBJ1-5; 7 nucleotides line up with TRBD1. The receptor's source is an adult in good health. The CDR3 DNA reads as TGTGCCTGGAGAACACAGGGGACGGGTGCGTATCAGCCCCAGCATTTT. It yields the protein CAWRTQGTGAYQPQHF.